These 10 T cell receptor beta chains were all obtained from the same sample, sequenced in a study of T cell repertoires in cytomegalovirus infection. Via MiXCR, TCRdb re-called the reads, giving one row per CDR3 protein. The table records about 300,000 distinct CDR3 sequences, about 8.8% of them present only once. The sample consisted of PBMCs. Receptor source: a human donor in good health (CMV status not recorded). Some clones in this sample may be carry-over from other donors' samples.

The chain recombines TRBV27 with TRBJ1-2; TRBD1 matches at 7 bases. Germline V lookup: CDR1 MNHEY, CDR2 SMNVEV (reference sequence). CDR3 length: 11 amino acids. V shed 11 bases, J shed 4 bases, and the junction held 4 bases outside the gene matches. The CDR3 region is CAAGGVYGYTF. In nucleotides, the CDR3 is TGTGCCGCAGGGGGAGTCTATGGCTACACCTTC.

This clonotype occurred many times. The gene calls are TRBV6-5 and TRBJ1-2; 10 nucleotides match TRBD1. The CDR3 extends over 16 amino acids. J was trimmed by 4 bases and V by 6 bases; bases with no gene match: 11. CDR1 is MNHEY and CDR2 is SVGAGI in the germline V gene. The CDR3 loop is CASSATVTGGGYGYTF. In DNA form, the CDR3 reads TGTGCCAGCAGCGCCACGGTGACAGGGGGCGGCTATGGCTACACCTTC.

There are many counts of this clonotype. The gene calls are TRBV12-3 or TRBV12-4 and TRBJ1-5, with D possibly being TRBD1 (5 bases). This CDR3 is 15 amino acids long. The germline V and J ends were trimmed by 2 bases and 6 bases, with 14 bases remaining between them. The CDR3 bases are TGTGCCAGCAGTTTATTAGGGGCCGGGGGTCAGCCCCAGCATTTT. Translation gives CASSLLGAGGQPQHF.

There are many counts of this clonotype. The CDR3 loop reads CASSSRQARNTEAFF. CDR3 DNA: TGTGCCAGCAGCTCAAGACAGGCCAGGAACACTGAAGCTTTCTTT. The chain combines TRBV7-2 with TRBJ1-1; weak D call: TRBD1 (6 bases). The CDR3 loop spans 15 amino acids. The germline V and J ends were trimmed by 4 bases and 1 base, with 13 bases remaining between them. Germline CDR1 is SGHTA and CDR2 is FQGNSA.

The V and J genes are TRBV28 and TRBJ2-1, with D perhaps matching TRBD1 (5 bases). The CDR3 loop spans 14 amino acids. Trimming took off 4 bases at V and 7 bases at J, with 14 bases between the two ends. Germline V CDR1 and CDR2: MDHEN, SYDVKM. The CDR3 here is CASSSLGDLNEQFF. CDR3 nucleotides: TGTGCCAGCAGTTCCCTAGGGGATTTGAATGAGCAGTTCTTC.

The rearrangement links TRBV20-1 to TRBJ2-1, with TRBD2 matching over 16 bases. This CDR3 region has 14 residues. After removal of 6 bases from V and 8 bases from J, the junction contained 4 bases not matched to a gene. Looked up from germline, CDR1 is DFQATT and CDR2 is SNEGSKA (reference sequence). The CDR3 nucleotides are TGCAGTGCGGCAGGGACTAGCGGGGGGGATGAGCAGTTCTTC. This translates into CSAAGTSGGDEQFF.

There are many counts of this clonotype. The V and J genes are TRBV2 and TRBJ2-5, with TRBD1 matching 7 bases. Germline CDR1 reads SNHLY; CDR2 reads FYNNEI. With V trimmed by 5 bases and J by 5 bases, 11 bases remained unmatched. The CDR3 extends over 15 amino acids. The CDR3 DNA is TGTGCCAGCAGTACTACAGGGGCCCCCGGGGAGACCCAGTACTTC. As protein: CASSTTGAPGETQYF.

This clonotype was detected many times. The chain combines TRBV6-2 or TRBV6-3 with TRBJ2-3, with 7 bases matching TRBD2. This CDR3 has 15 residues. With 0 bases clipped from V and 6 bases from J, the junction kept 6 bases outside the gene matches. Germline values: CDR1 MNHEY, CDR2 SVGEGT. CDR3 sequence reads: CASSYSGTTRDTQYF. The CDR3 nucleotides are TGTGCCAGCAGTTACTCTGGGACTACGAGGGATACGCAGTATTTT.

The sample holds many counts of this clonotype. This rearrangement joins TRBV5-5 to TRBJ2-3; D may be TRBD2 (6 bases). The germline V gene encodes CDR1 SGHKS and CDR2 YYEKEE (reference sequence). The CDR3 consists of 14 residues. V lost 2 bases and J 1 base, leaving 8 bases between the germline ends. CDR3 coding DNA: TGTGCCAGCAGCTTTGGACTACGCACAGATACGCAGTATTTT. This encodes CASSFGLRTDTQYF. The full variable domain, with the rest looked up from reference TRBV5-5 and TRBJ2-3, is DAGVTQSPTHLIKTRGQQVTLRCSPISGHKSVSWYQQVLGQGPQFIFQYYEKEERGRGNFPDRFSARQFPNYSSELNVNALLLGDSALYLCASSFGLRTDTQYFGPGTRLTVL.

V usage is TRBV20-1 and J usage is TRBJ1-1; unclear D gene. Germline assignment: CDR1 DFQATT and CDR2 SNEGSKA (reference sequence). V shed 6 bases and J shed 2 bases, with 16 bases lying between them. CDR3 size: 14 residues. The CDR3 DNA reads as TGCAGTGCCGCCCGGGCCTCTTCAAACACTGAAGCTTTCTTT. Translation: CSAARASSNTEAFF.